Each of the 25 T cell receptor beta chains below was sequenced from the same sample in a study of neurological immune-mediated disorders. TCRdb reprocessed the 5' RACE reads via MiXCR and lists one record per CDR3 protein. The sample contains approximately 65,000 distinct CDR3 sequences, roughly 3.7% of which appear only once. Material: PBMCs. The receptors were gathered from a man between 50 and 59 years old with multiple sclerosis.

This clonotype was detected ten times or more. The V gene is TRBV12-3 or TRBV12-4, the J gene TRBJ1-2; TRBD1 matches 7 bases. There are 14 residues in the CDR3. V was pared by 5 bases and J by 0 bases, with 3 bases of the junction left unmatched. CDR3 nucleotide sequence: TGTGCCAGCAGTCGACAGGGCTCTAACTATGGCTACACCTTC. Protein product: CASSRQGSNYGYTF.

At least ten counts were recorded for this clonotype. This chain connects TRBV6-5 to TRBJ2-7; 11 bases match TRBD1. The germline CDR1 and CDR2 sequences are MNHEY and SVGAGI. The V and J ends lost 5 bases and 2 bases, in that order; junction bases with no gene match: 2. There are 14 residues in the CDR3. The CDR3 DNA follows: TGTGCCAGCAGTCGGGACAGGGGGACCTACGAGCAGTACTTC. Amino acid sequence: CASSRDRGTYEQYF.

This clonotype was seen repeatedly, ten times or more. The chain has TRBV4-1 and TRBJ1-3; TRBD1 is a possible D gene (6 bases). The CDR3 is 15 amino acids. V lost 6 bases and J lost 0, with 12 bases in between. Germline V gene data show CDR1 as MGHRA and CDR2 as YSYEKL. The CDR3 sequence is CASRLDRNSGNTIYF. The CDR3 bases are TGCGCCAGCAGACTGGACAGAAACTCTGGAAACACCATATATTTT.

This clonotype was recorded many times. This chain uses TRBV27 with TRBJ2-1; D is uncertain. V gave up 3 bases and J gave up 8 bases, with 11 bases separating them. The CDR3 has 13 amino acids. Germline-derived CDR1 and CDR2 are MNHEY and SMNVEV (reference sequence). CDR3 loop: CASSFRLGHEQFF. The CDR3 DNA follows: TGTGCCAGCAGTTTTCGGCTAGGTCATGAGCAGTTCTTC.

The rearrangement links TRBV5-4 to TRBJ2-2, with 15 bases identical to TRBD2. CDR1 SGHNT and CDR2 YYREEE come from the germline V gene (reference sequence). J gave up 1 base and V 3 bases, and 7 bases lay outside the gene matches. The CDR3 sequence is 19 residues long. The CDR3 DNA sequence: TGTGCCAGCAGCTCCCGCCTGGGACTAGCGGGGGGGAACACCGGGGAGCTGTTTTTT. Translation gives CASSSRLGLAGGNTGELFF.

This clonotype was found a few times. The V gene is TRBV5-1, the J gene TRBJ2-3; D remains unclear. Germline CDR1 reads SGHRS; CDR2 reads YFSETQ. V dropped 0 bases and J dropped 1 base, with 6 bases sitting between them. CDR3 length: 14 residues. The CDR3 DNA is TGCGCCAGCAGCTTGGCGGACCGCACAGATACGCAGTATTTT. Translated, it gives CASSLADRTDTQYF.

This clonotype has ten or more counts. The chain carries TRBV7-2 and TRBJ2-5; D gene ambiguous. Trimming left V 4 bases short and J 4 bases short, with 10 bases between. Germline V gene sequence: CDR1 SGHTA, CDR2 FQGNSA. The CDR3 length is 13 residues. The DNA of the CDR3 is TGTGCCAGCAGCTCGGCACCACCAGAGACCCAGTACTTC. Amino acids: CASSSAPPETQYF.

This clonotype was recorded at least ten times. V gene TRBV27 combines with J gene TRBJ1-1; TRBD1 is a possible D gene (5 bases). Germline CDR1 and CDR2: MNHEY and SMNVEV (reference sequence). The CDR3 length is 12 residues. V lost 4 bases and J lost 11, with 14 bases in between. CDR3 in amino acids: CASSSRGERAFF. CDR3 DNA: TGTGCCAGCAGTTCGAGGGGTGAACGCGCTTTCTTT.

This clonotype was observed many times. V is TRBV6-5 and J is TRBJ2-5; 7 bases fit TRBD1. The V gene end was trimmed by 6 bases and the J gene end by 5 bases; junction bases not matched to a gene: 9. Germline V lookup: CDR1 MNHEY, CDR2 SVGAGI. CDR3 length: 14 residues. CDR3 loop: CASRRGQLSETQYF. The CDR3 DNA sequence: TGTGCCAGCAGGAGGGGACAGTTATCCGAGACCCAGTACTTC.

At least ten counts were recorded for this clonotype. The rearrangement joins TRBV4-1 to TRBJ2-1, with TRBD1 identical over 9 bases. The junction had 12 bases not matched to a gene; V was cut back by 1 base and J by 5 bases. Germline assignment: CDR1 MGHRA and CDR2 YSYEKL. This CDR3 is built from 18 residues. This CDR3 reads CASSQVRLWTGVDNEQFF. CDR3 nucleotides: TGCGCCAGCAGCCAAGTAAGACTATGGACAGGGGTTGACAATGAGCAGTTCTTC.

This clonotype was picked up many times. Sequence at one end of the junction differs from germline and may be a read error. The J gene is TRBJ2-5, the V gene TRBV7-7; D is uncertain. This CDR3 comprises 14 residues. CDR1 and CDR2 from the germline V gene are SSHAT and FNYEAQ (reference sequence). In nucleotides, the CDR3 is TGTGCTAGCAGCCGAAGGCCGGACGGGGAGACCCAGTACTTC. This sequence encodes CASSRRPDGETQYF.

This clonotype was counted between two and nine times. This may come from a read error, since a much larger clone is one base off. This chain's CDR3 is CVSSRKPPGGQETQYF. CDR3 DNA: TGTGTCAGCAGCCGCAAACCCCCGGGGGGACAAGAGACCCAGTACTTC. This chain uses TRBV6-5 with TRBJ2-5, with 7 bases aligning to TRBD2. The CDR3 is made up of 16 amino acids. Germline V gene sequence: CDR1 MNHEY, CDR2 SVGAGI.

This chain connects TRBV10-1 to TRBJ2-2, with D possibly called TRBD1 or TRBD2 (5 bases each). The CDR3 consists of 14 residues. Germline CDR1 is WNHNN and CDR2 is SYGVQD (reference sequence). The V end lost 0 bases, the J end lost 6 bases, and 8 bases lay between the germline ends. The CDR3: CASSESRGPGELFF. The CDR3 coding sequence is TGCGCCAGCAGTGAGTCCCGGGGACCCGGGGAGCTGTTTTTT.

This CDR3 is CACQESGANVLTF. The CDR3 bases are TGTGCCTGTCAGGAGTCTGGGGCCAACGTCCTGACTTTC. The J gene is TRBJ2-6, the V gene TRBV30; no firm D call. The germline CDR1 and CDR2 sequences are GTSNPN and SVGIG (reference sequence). V lost 6 bases and J 1 base, leaving 7 bases between the germline ends. The CDR3 runs 13 residues.

This CDR3 is CSARQQETQYF. In DNA form, the CDR3 reads TGCAGTGCTCGACAGCAAGAGACCCAGTACTTC. J is TRBJ2-5 and V is TRBV20-1; possible D gene TRBD1, 5 bases. Germline V gene lookup returns CDR1 DFQATT and CDR2 SNEGSKA (reference sequence). Trimming left V 5 bases short and J 2 bases short, with 6 bases between. This CDR3 region has 11 residues.

This clonotype was counted at least ten times. The chain couples TRBV7-9 to TRBJ2-3, with D uncertain. CDR1 is SEHNR and CDR2 is FQNEAQ in the germline V gene (reference sequence). The germline V and J ends were trimmed by 5 bases and 5 bases, with 8 bases remaining between them. This CDR3 is built from 12 residues. CDR3 DNA sequence: TGTGCCAGCAGCGAACAGCTAGATACGCAGTATTTT. It translates to CASSEQLDTQYF.

This clonotype was seen many times. The chain combines TRBV4-2 with TRBJ2-1, with 10 bases matching TRBD2. Germline assignment: CDR1 LGHNA and CDR2 YNFKEQ. The CDR3 extends over 16 amino acids. V dropped 1 base and J dropped 9; count of bases not matched to a gene: 9. The CDR3: CASSQGRSGGASEQFF. The CDR3 DNA sequence: TGTGCCAGCAGCCAAGGTCGGAGCGGGGGGGCCAGTGAGCAGTTCTTC.

This clonotype was detected ten times or more. The V gene is TRBV28, the J gene TRBJ1-2; maybe TRBD1 (5 bases). The germline V gene encodes CDR1 MDHEN and CDR2 SYDVKM. V gave up 8 bases and J gave up 5 bases, with 15 bases separating them. The CDR3 has 13 residues. For the CDR3, the DNA is TGTGCCAGCGGGGCCCTCATGGGGTATGGCTACACCTTC. Translated: CASGALMGYGYTF.

This clonotype showed up just a few times. The chain links TRBV12-3 or TRBV12-4 to TRBJ1-2, with 7 nucleotides matching TRBD1. This CDR3 contains 15 residues. Unmatched junction bases numbered 12, after V lost 4 bases and J lost 7 bases. In nucleotides, the CDR3 is TGTGCCAGCAGTTCTCTCGTTCGGACAGGATTTGGCTACACCTTC. Translated: CASSSLVRTGFGYTF.

The sample holds many counts of this clonotype. V usage is TRBV21-1 and J usage is TRBJ2-2; the table calls TRBD2, which could not be checked here. TRBV21-1 is shown as a pseudogene. The CDR3 covers 15 residues. This chain's CDR3 is CASSRRTRGTGELFF. Written as DNA, the CDR3 is TGTGCCAGCAGCAGGCGGACTAGAGGCACCGGGGAGCTGTTTTTT.

This clonotype was recorded many times. This rearrangement joins TRBV4-1 to TRBJ2-3; D might be TRBD1 (5 bases). Trimming left V 0 bases short and J 4 bases short, with 8 bases between. The CDR3 extends over 14 amino acids. CDR1 and CDR2 (germline): MGHRA, YSYEKL. The CDR3 DNA reads TGCGCCAGCAGCCAAGAAGGGGTGGCAGATACGCAGTATTTT. Protein: CASSQEGVADTQYF.

The chain joins TRBV3-1 to TRBJ2-4; no clear D gene. The CDR3 has 11 amino acids. V was trimmed by 6 bases and J by 10 bases, leaving 10 bases between them. Germline V gives CDR1 LGHDT, CDR2 YNNKEL (reference sequence). In nucleotides, the CDR3 is TGTGCCAGCAGAGTACATAAAATTCAGTACTTC. Translated: CASRVHKIQYF.

This clonotype was seen repeatedly, ten times or more. The J gene is TRBJ2-5, the V gene TRBV28; 12 bases line up with TRBD1. This CDR3 is built from 16 residues. Germline CDR1 and CDR2: MDHEN and SYDVKM. Losses at the gene ends were 3 bases for V and 4 bases for J; bases not matched to a gene: 6. CDR3 loop: CASSLLGTGGVETQYF. The CDR3 DNA follows: TGTGCCAGCAGTTTGCTCGGGACAGGGGGCGTAGAGACCCAGTACTTC.

This clonotype was counted ten times or more. The chain is built from TRBV5-1 and TRBJ2-3, with 8 bases matching TRBD2. The germline gives CDR1 SGHRS, CDR2 YFSETQ. This CDR3 has 16 amino acids. With V trimmed by 2 bases and J by 4 bases, 9 bases remained unmatched. CDR3 loop: CASSFETGGRSDTQYF. The CDR3 DNA follows: TGCGCCAGCAGCTTTGAAACGGGGGGGCGATCAGATACGCAGTATTTT. The full variable domain, completed using reference TRBV5-1 and TRBJ2-3, is KAGVTQTPRYLIKTRGQQVTLSCSPISGHRSVSWYQQTPGQGLQFLFEYFSETQRNKGNFPGRFSGRQFSNSRSEMNVSTLELGDSALYLCASSFETGGRSDTQYFGPGTRLTVL.

In this sample, this clonotype turned up many times. This chain links TRBV25-1 with TRBJ1-6; 8 nucleotides align to TRBD1. Trimming removed 6 bases from V and 4 bases from J; junction bases left unmatched: 5. The CDR3 is made up of 15 amino acids. In germline, CDR1 is MGHDK, CDR2 SYGVNS. The CDR3 DNA follows: TGTGCCAGCAGGGCGACAGGGGTTTATAATTCACCCCTCCACTTT. Translation gives CASRATGVYNSPLHF.